The TCR beta chain described here comes from a study of blood T cell repertoires in COVID-19. Study overall: Sites in the United States, Italy and Spain provided acute and convalescent COVID-19 samples. The cDNA or gDNA used as material had been derived from T cells, B-cell-depleted T cells, or PBMCs.

Germline loops: CDR1 KGHSH, CDR2 LQKENI. CDR3 size: 13 residues. The trim removed 6 bases at V and 3 bases at J, leaving 5 bases unmatched. Original handling: Reference gene primer amplification in the assay estimated nucleated cell counts. Data came from immunoSEQ multiplex PCR; TCRdb stores just in-frame clones and leaves some out. That table furnishes V, J and clone size, whereas the DNA furnished D and trimming. The table lists approximately 50,000 clones, 75% to 95% of them singletons, with around 6.5% in the top ten. The receptor was derived from a man aged 50-60 years with active COVID-19. The rearrangement links TRBV18 to TRBJ2-7, with 7 bases lining up with TRBD2. Sequencing was done on a sample of peripheral blood. The CDR3 spells CASSPGTNYEQYF. DNA for the CDR3: TGTGCCAGCTCCCCGGGGACTAACTACGAGCAGTACTTC.